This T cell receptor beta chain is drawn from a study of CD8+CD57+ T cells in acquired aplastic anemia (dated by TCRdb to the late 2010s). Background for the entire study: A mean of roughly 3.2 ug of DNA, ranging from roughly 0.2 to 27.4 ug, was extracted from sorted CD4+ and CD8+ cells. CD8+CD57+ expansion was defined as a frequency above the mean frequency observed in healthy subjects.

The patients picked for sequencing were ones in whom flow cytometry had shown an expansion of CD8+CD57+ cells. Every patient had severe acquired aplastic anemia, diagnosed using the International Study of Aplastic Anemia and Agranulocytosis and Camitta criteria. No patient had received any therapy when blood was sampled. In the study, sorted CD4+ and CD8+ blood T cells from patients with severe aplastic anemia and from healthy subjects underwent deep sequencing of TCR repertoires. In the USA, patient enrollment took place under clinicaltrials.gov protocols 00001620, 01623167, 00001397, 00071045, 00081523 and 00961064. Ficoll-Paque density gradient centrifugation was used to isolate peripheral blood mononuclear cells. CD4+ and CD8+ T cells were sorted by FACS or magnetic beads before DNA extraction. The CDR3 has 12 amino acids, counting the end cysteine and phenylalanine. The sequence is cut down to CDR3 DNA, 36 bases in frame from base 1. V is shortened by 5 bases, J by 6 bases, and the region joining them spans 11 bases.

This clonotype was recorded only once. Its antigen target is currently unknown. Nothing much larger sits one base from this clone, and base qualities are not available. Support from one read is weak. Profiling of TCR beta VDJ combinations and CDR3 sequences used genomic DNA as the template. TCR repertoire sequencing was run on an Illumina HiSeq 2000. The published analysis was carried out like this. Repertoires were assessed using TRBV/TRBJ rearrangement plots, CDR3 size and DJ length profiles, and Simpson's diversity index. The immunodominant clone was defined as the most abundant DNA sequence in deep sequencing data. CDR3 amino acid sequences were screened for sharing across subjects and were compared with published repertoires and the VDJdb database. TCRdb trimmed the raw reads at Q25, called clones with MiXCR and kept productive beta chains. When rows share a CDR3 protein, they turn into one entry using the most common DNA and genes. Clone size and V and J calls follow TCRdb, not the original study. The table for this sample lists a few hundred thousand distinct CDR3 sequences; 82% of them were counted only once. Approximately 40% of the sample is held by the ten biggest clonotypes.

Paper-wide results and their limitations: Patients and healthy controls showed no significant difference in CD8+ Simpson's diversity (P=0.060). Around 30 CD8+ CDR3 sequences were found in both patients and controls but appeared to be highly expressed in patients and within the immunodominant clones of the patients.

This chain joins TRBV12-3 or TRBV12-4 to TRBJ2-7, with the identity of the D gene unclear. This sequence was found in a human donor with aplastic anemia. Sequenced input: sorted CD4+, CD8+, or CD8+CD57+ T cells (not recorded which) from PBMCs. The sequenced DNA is TGTGCCAGCAGTCAGACCACCGCCGAGCAGTACTTC. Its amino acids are CASSQTTAEQYF.